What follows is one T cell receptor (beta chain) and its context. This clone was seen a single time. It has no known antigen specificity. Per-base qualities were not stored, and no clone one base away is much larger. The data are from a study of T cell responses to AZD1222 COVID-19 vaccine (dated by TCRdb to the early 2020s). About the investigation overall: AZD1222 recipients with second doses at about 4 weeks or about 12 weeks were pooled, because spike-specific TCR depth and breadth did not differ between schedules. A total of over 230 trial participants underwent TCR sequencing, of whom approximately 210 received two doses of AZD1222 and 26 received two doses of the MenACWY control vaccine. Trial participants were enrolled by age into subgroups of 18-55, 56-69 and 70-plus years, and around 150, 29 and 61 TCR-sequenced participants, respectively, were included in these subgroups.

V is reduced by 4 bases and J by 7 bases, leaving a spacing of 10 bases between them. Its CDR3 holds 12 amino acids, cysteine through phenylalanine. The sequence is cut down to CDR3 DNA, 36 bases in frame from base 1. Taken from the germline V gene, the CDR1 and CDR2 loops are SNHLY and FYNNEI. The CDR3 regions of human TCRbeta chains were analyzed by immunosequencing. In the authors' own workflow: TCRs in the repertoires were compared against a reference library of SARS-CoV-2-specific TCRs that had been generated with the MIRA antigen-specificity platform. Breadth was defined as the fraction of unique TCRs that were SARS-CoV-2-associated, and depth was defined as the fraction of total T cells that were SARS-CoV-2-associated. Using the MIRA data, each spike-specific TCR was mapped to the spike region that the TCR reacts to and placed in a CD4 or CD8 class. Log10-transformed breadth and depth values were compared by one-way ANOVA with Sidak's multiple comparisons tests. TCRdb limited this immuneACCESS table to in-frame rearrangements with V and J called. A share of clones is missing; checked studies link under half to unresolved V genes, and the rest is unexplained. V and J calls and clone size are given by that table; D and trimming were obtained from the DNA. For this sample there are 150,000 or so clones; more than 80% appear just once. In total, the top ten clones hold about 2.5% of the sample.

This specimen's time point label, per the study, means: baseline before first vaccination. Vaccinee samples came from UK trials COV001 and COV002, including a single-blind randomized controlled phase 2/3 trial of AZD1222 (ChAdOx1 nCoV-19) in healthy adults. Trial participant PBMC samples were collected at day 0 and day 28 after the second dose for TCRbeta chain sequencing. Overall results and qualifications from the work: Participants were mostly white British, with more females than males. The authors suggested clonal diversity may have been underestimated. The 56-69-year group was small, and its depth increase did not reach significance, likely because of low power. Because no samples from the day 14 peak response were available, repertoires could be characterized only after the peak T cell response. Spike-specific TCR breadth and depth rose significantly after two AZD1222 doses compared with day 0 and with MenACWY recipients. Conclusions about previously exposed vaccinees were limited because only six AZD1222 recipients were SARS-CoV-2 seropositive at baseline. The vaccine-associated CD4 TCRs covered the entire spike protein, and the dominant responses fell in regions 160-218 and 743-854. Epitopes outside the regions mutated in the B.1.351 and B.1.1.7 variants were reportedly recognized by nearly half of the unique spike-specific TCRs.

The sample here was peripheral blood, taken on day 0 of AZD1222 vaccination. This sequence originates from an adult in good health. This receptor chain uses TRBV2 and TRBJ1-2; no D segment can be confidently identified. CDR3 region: CASSAAEGGYTF. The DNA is TGTGCCAGCAGTGCGGCAGAGGGTGGCTACACCTTC.